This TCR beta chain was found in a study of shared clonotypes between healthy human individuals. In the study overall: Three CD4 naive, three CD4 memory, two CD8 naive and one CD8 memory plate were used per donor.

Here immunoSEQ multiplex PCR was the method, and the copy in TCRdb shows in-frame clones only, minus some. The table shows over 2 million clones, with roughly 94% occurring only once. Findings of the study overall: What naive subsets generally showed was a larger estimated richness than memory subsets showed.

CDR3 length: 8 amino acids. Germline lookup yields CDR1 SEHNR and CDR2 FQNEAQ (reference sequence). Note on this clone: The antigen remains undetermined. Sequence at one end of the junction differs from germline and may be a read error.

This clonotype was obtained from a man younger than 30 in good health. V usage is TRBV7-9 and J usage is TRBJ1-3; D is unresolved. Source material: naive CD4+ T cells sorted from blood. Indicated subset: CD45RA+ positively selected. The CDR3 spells CASSPLDF. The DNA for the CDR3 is TGTGCCAGCAGTCCATTAGATTTT. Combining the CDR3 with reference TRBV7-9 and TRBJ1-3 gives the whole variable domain DTGVSQNPRHKITKRGQNVTFRCDPISEHNRLYWYRQTLGQGPEFLTYFQNEAQLEKSRLLSDRFSAERPKGSFSTLEIQRTEQGDSAMYLCASSPLDFGEGSWLTVV.